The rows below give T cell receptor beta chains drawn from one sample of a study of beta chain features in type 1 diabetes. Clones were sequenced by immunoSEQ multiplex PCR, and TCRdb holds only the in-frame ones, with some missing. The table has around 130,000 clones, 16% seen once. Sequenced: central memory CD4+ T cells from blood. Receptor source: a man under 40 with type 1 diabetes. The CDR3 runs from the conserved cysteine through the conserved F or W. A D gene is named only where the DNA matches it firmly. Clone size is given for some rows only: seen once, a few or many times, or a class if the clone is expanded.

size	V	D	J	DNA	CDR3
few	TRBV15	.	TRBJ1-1	TGTGCCACCAGCAGAGAAGGAGCAGGGAACACTGAAGCTTTCTTT	CATSREGAGNTEAFF
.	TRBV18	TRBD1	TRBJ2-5	TGTGCCAGCTCTCCTCTAGATGAGGGGGCGGGAGAGACCCAGTACTTC	CASSPLDEGAGETQYF
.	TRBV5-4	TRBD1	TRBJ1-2	TGTGCCAGCAGCTTGAGGGGGCAGTATGGCTACACCTTC	CASSLRGQYGYTF
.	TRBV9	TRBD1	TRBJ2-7	TGTGCCAGCAGCCCTCGGACAGGGGCCTACGAGCAGTACTTC	CASSPRTGAYEQYF
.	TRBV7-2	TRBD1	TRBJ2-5	TGTGCCAGCAGCTTACGACAGGGGATGGGAGAGACCCAGTACTTC	CASSLRQGMGETQYF
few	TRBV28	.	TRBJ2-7	TGTGCCAGCAGTTTACCTGGCGAGAGCTCCTACGAGCAGTACTTC	CASSLPGESSYEQYF
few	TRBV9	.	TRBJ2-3	TGTGCCAGCAGCAAAGAGGTCTACAGGGTGGGCACAGATACGCAGTATTTT	CASSKEVYRVGTDTQYF
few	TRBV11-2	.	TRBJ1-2	TGTGCCAGCAGCTTAGCTCCCGGTGGCAATTCTCGCTACACCTTC	CASSLAPGGNSRYTF
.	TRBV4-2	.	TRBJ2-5	TGTGCCAGCAGCGCGGGACAGATCCAAGAGACCCAGTACTTC	CASSAGQIQETQYF
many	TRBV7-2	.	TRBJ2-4	TGTGCCAGCAGCTTGGGAATCGGGGGACAAAACATTCAGTACTTC	CASSLGIGGQNIQYF
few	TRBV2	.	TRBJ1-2	TGTGCCAGCAGTGAAAATTCAGGACGTTATGGCTACACCTTC	CASSENSGRYGYTF
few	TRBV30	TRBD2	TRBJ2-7	TGTGCCTGGAGTGTACTCGGCGGGGGTTACGAGCAGTACTTC	CAWSVLGGGYEQYF
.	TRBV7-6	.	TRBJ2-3	TGTGCCAGCAGCTTAGGGATACAGCTACGCACAGATACGCAGTATTTT	CASSLGIQLRTDTQYF
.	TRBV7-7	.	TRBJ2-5	TGTGCCAGCAGCTTAGGGACTCTTCAAGAGACCCAGTACTTC	CASSLGTLQETQYF
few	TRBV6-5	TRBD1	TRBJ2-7	TGTGCCAGCAGTTCCTTATCGACAGGGAAGTACGAGCAGTACTTC	CASSSLSTGKYEQYF
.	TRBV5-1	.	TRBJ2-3	TGCGCCAGCAGGATTGGTCCTGACACAGATACGCAGTATTTT	CASRIGPDTDTQYF
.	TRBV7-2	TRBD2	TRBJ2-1	TGTGCCAGCAGCCCGGGACTAGCATCCAATGAGCAGTTCTTC	CASSPGLASNEQFF
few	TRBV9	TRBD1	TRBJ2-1	TGTGCCAGCAGCGTAGGACAGGGGGCTTACAATGAGCAGTTCTTC	CASSVGQGAYNEQFF
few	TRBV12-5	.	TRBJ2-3	TGTGCTAGTGGTTTCAGGGAAGATACGCAGTATTTT	CASGFREDTQYF
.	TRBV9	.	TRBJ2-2	TGTGCCAGCAGCGCCGCCTTCGGGGAGCTGTTTTTT	CASSAAFGELFF
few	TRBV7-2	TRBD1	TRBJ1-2	TGTGCCAGCAGCTTACCCGGGACAGGGATTAGGGCGTATGGCTACACCTTC	CASSLPGTGIRAYGYTF
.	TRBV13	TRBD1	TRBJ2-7	TGTGCCAGCAGCTTAACCAGGGGGAGCGAGCAGTACTTC	CASSLTRGSEQYF
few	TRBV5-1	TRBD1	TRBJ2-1	TGCGCCAGCAGCATAGACAGGGGAAACAATGAGCAGTTCTTC	CASSIDRGNNEQFF
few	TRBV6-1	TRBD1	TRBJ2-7	TGTGCCAGCACCTGGACAGGGAGCTCCTACGAGCAGTACTTC	CASTWTGSSYEQYF
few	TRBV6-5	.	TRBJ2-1	TGTGCCAGCAGCCAGAGGAATGAGCAGTTCTTC	CASSQRNEQFF
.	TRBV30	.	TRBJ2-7	TGTGCCTGGAGTTCATCCTACGAGCAGTACTTC	CAWSSSYEQYF
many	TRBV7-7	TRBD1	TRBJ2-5	TGTGCTAGCAAATCCGGGACAGGGACCGGGGAGACCCAGTACTTC	CASKSGTGTGETQYF
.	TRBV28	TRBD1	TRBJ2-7	TGTGCCAGCAGTTCCACAGGGGGTGGAACCTACGAGCAGTACTTC	CASSSTGGGTYEQYF
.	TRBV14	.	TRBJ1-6	TGTGCCAGCAGCCAGAGGACGGGGGAGCCCCTCCACTTT	CASSQRTGEPLHF
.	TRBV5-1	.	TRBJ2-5	TGCGCCAGCAGCCTGGACGGCGTAGTCCAAGAGACCCAGTACTTC	CASSLDGVVQETQYF
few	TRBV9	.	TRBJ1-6	TGTGCCAGCAGCGCCGGGGGATCACCCCTCCACTTT	CASSAGGSPLHF
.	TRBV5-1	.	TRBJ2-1	TGCGCCAGCAGCTTGAACGTAGGGGGCAATGAGCAGTTCTTC	CASSLNVGGNEQFF
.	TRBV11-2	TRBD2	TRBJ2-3	TGTGCCAGCAGCTTAACTAGCGGAACAGATACGCAGTATTTT	CASSLTSGTDTQYF
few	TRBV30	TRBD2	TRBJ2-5	TGTGCCTGGAGTGTACTAGCGGGGGGCCAAGAGACCCAGTACTTC	CAWSVLAGGQETQYF
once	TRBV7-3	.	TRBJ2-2	TGTGCCAGCAGCTTAAATGGGGTTGGCGTCACCGGGGAGCTGTTTTTT	CASSLNGVGVTGELFF
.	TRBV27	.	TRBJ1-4	TGTGCCAGCAGCTACCGGGACGATGAAAAACTGTTTTTT	CASSYRDDEKLFF
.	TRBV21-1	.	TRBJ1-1	TGTGCCAGCAGCAATCAGGCAGTAAAAGTGCCTGAAGCTTTCTTT	CASSNQAVKVPEAFF
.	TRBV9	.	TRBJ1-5	TGTGCCAGCAGCGTAGGCGGGAGCCAGCCCCAGCATTTT	CASSVGGSQPQHF
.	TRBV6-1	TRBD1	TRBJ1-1	TGTGCCAGCAGCCGACTTGACAGGGATGAAGCTTTCTTT	CASSRLDRDEAFF
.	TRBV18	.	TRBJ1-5	TGTGCCAGCTCACCAGGGGGGAGCAATCAGCCCCAGCATTTT	CASSPGGSNQPQHF
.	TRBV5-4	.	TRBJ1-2	TGTGCCAGCAGCTTCGGCAGGAACGGCTATGGCTACACCTTC	CASSFGRNGYGYTF
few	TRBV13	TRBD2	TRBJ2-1	TGTGCCAGCAGCCCCCGGGGAGGGGAGCAGTTCTTC	CASSPRGGEQFF
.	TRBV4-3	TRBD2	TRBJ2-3	TGCGCCAGCAGCCAAGGCGGGGGGGCAGATACGCAGTATTTT	CASSQGGGADTQYF
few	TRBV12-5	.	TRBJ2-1	TGTGCTAGTGGTTTGGTAGCGGACACCAGCTCCTACAATGAGCAGTTCTTC	CASGLVADTSSYNEQFF
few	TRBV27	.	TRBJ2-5	TGTGCCAGCAGTTCCTCGCCCGACCGAGAGACCCAGTACTTC	CASSSSPDRETQYF
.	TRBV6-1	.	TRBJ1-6	TGTGCCAGCAAGGGTCAACAGCTCGAGCCCCTCCACTTT	CASKGQQLEPLHF
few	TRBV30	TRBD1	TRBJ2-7	TGTGCCTGGAATTACGGGACAGCCGTCTACGAGCAGTACTTC	CAWNYGTAVYEQYF
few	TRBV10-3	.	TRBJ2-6	TGTGCCATCAGTGCCTCCGGGGACGGGGGAAGCGTTGGGGCCAACGTCCTGACTTTC	CAISASGDGGSVGANVLTF
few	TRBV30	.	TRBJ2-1	TGTGCCTGGAGTGTAGGGGCCCCCGAGTTCTTC	CAWSVGAPEFF
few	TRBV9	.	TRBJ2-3	TGTGCCAGCAGCCGAGGGGCGGGTCAAGACACAGATACGCAGTATTTT	CASSRGAGQDTDTQYF
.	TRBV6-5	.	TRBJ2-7	TGTGCCAGCAGTGAAGTAGCAGGGAGTCACGAGCAGTACTTC	CASSEVAGSHEQYF
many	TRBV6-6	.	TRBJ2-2	TGTGCCAGCAGTCGAAGAACCGGGGAGCTGTTTTTT	CASSRRTGELFF
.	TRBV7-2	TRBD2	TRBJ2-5	TGTGCCAGCCGCCCTAGCGGGGGGTGGGACCAAGAGACCCAGTACTTC	CASRPSGGWDQETQYF
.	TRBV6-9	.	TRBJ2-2	TGTGCCAGCAGCCCCCGGCAGTCCAATGAGGGCGGGGAGCTGTTTTTT	CASSPRQSNEGGELFF
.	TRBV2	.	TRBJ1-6	TGTGCCAGCAGTGAGGGGCAAGGGAGTGTCGGGTCACCCCTCCACTTT	CASSEGQGSVGSPLHF
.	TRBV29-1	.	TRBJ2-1	TGCAGCGTTGAAGATTATGTGGGCGATGAGCAGTTCTTC	CSVEDYVGDEQFF
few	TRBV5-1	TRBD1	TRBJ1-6	TGCGCCAGCAGCTTGGGACAGGGTTTAGATTCACCCCTCCACTTT	CASSLGQGLDSPLHF
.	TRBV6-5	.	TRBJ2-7	TGTGCCAGCAGTTACTCGACTCTGAACACCTACGAGCAGTACTTC	CASSYSTLNTYEQYF
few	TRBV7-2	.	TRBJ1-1	TGTGCCAGCAGCTTTCCACCCCACCAACAGACAAACACTGAAGCTTTCTTT	CASSFPPHQQTNTEAFF
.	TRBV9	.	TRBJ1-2	TGTGCCAGCAGCGTAGGTGGGGGAGGAAACTATGGCTACACCTTC	CASSVGGGGNYGYTF